This T cell receptor beta chain was recorded in a study of spatial heterogeneity in lung cancer. Overall study: Sequencing of follow-up PBMC samples took place when they were available, at a median of approximately two years after resection. More beta-chain than alpha-chain sequences were consistently detected.

The time point is: blood at routine non-recurrence follow-up after resection. The input material, whole RNA from tumor, nontumor lung or frozen PBMC, was sequenced unsorted. Each CDR3 protein is one row after TCRdb ran MiXCR on the 5' RACE reads. The table lists about 120,000 distinct CDR3 sequences, less than 15% of them singletons, with approximately 17% in the top ten. In this sample, this clonotype turned up many times. Germline V gives CDR1 SGHNT, CDR2 YYREEE (reference sequence). The CDR3 covers 16 residues. V lost 0 bases, J lost 5 bases, and 17 bases lay in between. The gene calls are TRBV5-4 and TRBJ2-5, with D perhaps matching TRBD2 (6 bases). The TCR sequence derives from a male donor with early-stage non-small cell lung cancer. Specimen: PBMCs, collected at follow-up. In nucleotides, the CDR3 is TGTGCCAGCAGCTTGGGGACTCCCAATCGGGAGGAGACCCAGTACTTC. As protein: CASSLGTPNREETQYF.